This passage covers 10 T cell receptor beta chains from one sample sequenced in a study of OX40 agonist ivuxolimab in advanced cancers. The protocol used for the library was the immunoSEQ multiplex PCR assay. The table comes from immuneACCESS by way of TCRdb, which keeps in-frame sequences with V and J called. Part of the clones is missing from these tables; in studies checked, under half for an unresolved V gene and the rest for unknown reasons. This sample has 65,000 to 80,000 clones in its table, and around 86% of those were observed once. The ten most abundant clones make up approximately 0.25% of the sample. The sample consisted of CD4+ or CD8+ T cells sorted from blood, taken in a trial of the OX40 agonist ivuxolimab. All receptors come from an adult with an advanced solid tumor such as melanoma, head and neck, liver or kidney cancer.

V is TRBV25-1 and J is TRBJ2-7; weak D call: TRBD2 (5 bases). Trimming took off 1 base at V and 2 bases at J, with 18 bases between the two ends. CDR1 and CDR2 from the germline V gene are MGHDK and SYGVNS. This CDR3 spans 17 amino acids. CDR3 sequence (DNA): TGTGCCAGCAGTGAATCACAAGACACCCGACTAACCTACGAGCAGTACTTC. It codes for CASSESQDTRLTYEQYF.

The chain uses TRBV2 and TRBJ1-4; 8 bases are shared with TRBD1. V shed 5 bases, J shed 6 bases, and the junction held 5 bases outside the gene matches. The CDR3 spans 14 residues. Per germline, CDR1 SNHLY and CDR2 FYNNEI. Here the CDR3 DNA reads TGTGCCAGCAGTTCGAGACAGGGGCATGAAAAACTGTTTTTT. The encoded protein is CASSSRQGHEKLFF.

This chain uses TRBV6-5 with TRBJ1-2, with D unresolved. There are 14 residues in the CDR3. Trimming took off 2 bases at V and 3 bases at J, with 10 bases between the two ends. Germline CDR1 reads MNHEY; CDR2 reads SVGAGI. CDR3 residues: CASSYGGPYYGYTF. CDR3 nucleotide sequence: TGTGCCAGCAGTTACGGCGGGCCGTACTATGGCTACACCTTC.

The rearrangement uses TRBV5-4 and TRBJ1-2; possible D gene TRBD1, 6 bases. V was cut by 3 bases and J by 2 bases, with 8 bases left in between. The length of the CDR3 is 13 residues. Looked up from germline, CDR1 is SGHNT and CDR2 is YYREEE (reference sequence). The CDR3 DNA sequence: TGTGCCAGCAGCTCAGGACAGAACTATGGCTACACCTTC. Residues: CASSSGQNYGYTF.

A remark on this clone: At one end the junction does not follow the germline gene, possibly because of a read error. This chain links TRBV7-7 with TRBJ2-5, with 9 bases matching TRBD2. CDR3 length equals 13 residues. Germline loops: CDR1 SSHAT, CDR2 FNYEAQ (reference sequence). The CDR3: CASSVAGDETQYF. Here the CDR3 DNA reads TGTGCCAGCAGCGTAGCGGGGGATGAGACCCAGTACTTC. Based on the CDR3 plus reference TRBV7-7 and TRBJ2-5, the full variable domain is GAGVSQSPRYKVTKRGQDVTLRCDPISSHATLYWYQQALGQGPEFLTYFNYEAQPDKSGLPSDRFSAERPEGSISTLTIQRTEQRDSAMYRCASSVAGDETQYFGPGTRLLVL.

The chain employs TRBV6-6 and TRBJ2-6, with 10 bases lining up with TRBD1. Germline V lookup: CDR1 MNHNY, CDR2 SVGAGI (reference sequence). This CDR3 has 16 amino acids. The V and J ends lost 2 bases and 2 bases, in that order; junction bases with no gene match: 0. The CDR3 region is CASSYGTGAGANVLTF. Here the CDR3 DNA reads TGTGCCAGCAGTTACGGGACAGGGGCTGGGGCCAACGTCCTGACTTTC.

A remark on this clone: In the same sample, other DNA sequences code for this CDR3. The CDR3 sequence: CASSFAGDQPQHF. The CDR3, as DNA: TGTGCCAGCAGCTTCGCAGGGGATCAGCCCCAGCATTTT. The chain joins TRBV5-5 to TRBJ1-5, with D possibly TRBD1 on 6 matching bases. V lost 2 bases and J lost 5, with 8 bases in between. Germline V CDR1 and CDR2: SGHKS, YYEKEE (reference sequence). The CDR3 has 13 amino acids.

The rearrangement uses TRBV5-1 and TRBJ2-1; a weak D match, TRBD2 (6 bases). The CDR3 consists of 15 residues. Trimming stripped 7 bases from V and 4 bases from J, with 18 bases between. Per germline, CDR1 SGHRS and CDR2 YFSETQ. The CDR3 is CASQEMAGIYNEQFF. For the CDR3, the DNA is TGCGCCAGCCAGGAGATGGCGGGGATATACAATGAGCAGTTCTTC.

This clone has only one observation. The chain joins TRBV10-3 to TRBJ2-7, with D perhaps being TRBD1 or TRBD2 (5 bases each). Germline V gene lookup returns CDR1 ENHRY and CDR2 SYGVKD. The CDR3 is 15 amino acids. V was pared by 4 bases and J by 0 bases, with 13 bases between. CDR3 amino acids: CAISVAGRVSYEQYF. CDR3 DNA sequence: TGTGCCATCAGTGTGGCAGGGCGGGTCTCCTACGAGCAGTACTTC.

The J gene is TRBJ2-5, the V gene TRBV19; 11 positions match TRBD2. In germline, CDR1 is LNHDA, CDR2 SQIVND (reference sequence). This CDR3 is built from 15 residues. The junction had 7 bases not matched to a gene; V was cut back by 5 bases and J by 5 bases. The CDR3 DNA is TGTGCCAGTAGTGACACTAGCGGGAGAGGTGAGACCCAGTACTTC. Its protein is CASSDTSGRGETQYF.